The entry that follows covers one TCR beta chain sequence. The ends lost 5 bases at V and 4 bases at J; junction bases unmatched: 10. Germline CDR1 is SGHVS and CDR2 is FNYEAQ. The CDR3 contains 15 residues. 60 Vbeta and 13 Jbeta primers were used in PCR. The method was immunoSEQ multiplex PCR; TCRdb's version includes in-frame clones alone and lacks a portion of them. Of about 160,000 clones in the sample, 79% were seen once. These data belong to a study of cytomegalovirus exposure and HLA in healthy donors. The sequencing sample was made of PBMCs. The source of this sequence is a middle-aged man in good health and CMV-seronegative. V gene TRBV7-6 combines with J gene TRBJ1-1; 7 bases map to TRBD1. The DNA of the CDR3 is TGTGCCAGCAGCCCACGACAGGGAGGTGCCACTGAAGCTTTCTTT. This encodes CASSPRQGGATEAFF.